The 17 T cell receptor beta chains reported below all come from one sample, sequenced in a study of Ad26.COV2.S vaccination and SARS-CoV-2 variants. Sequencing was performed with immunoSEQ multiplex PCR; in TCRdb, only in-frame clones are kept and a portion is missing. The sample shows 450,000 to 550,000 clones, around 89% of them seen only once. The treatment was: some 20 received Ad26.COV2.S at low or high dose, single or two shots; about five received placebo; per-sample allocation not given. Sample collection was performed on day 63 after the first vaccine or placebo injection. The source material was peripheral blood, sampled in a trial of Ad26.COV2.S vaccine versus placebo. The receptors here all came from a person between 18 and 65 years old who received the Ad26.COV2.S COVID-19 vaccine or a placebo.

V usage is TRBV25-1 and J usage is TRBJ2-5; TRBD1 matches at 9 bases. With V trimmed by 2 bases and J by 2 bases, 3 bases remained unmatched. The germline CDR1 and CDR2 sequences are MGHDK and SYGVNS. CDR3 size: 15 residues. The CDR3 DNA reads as TGTGCCAGCAGTGAAGGGACAGGGATACAAGAGACCCAGTACTTC. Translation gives CASSEGTGIQETQYF. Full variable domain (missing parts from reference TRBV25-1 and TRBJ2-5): EADIYQTPRYLVIGTGKKITLECSQTMGHDKMYWYQQDPGMELHLIHYSYGVNSTEKGDLSSESTVSRIRTEHFPLTLESARPSHTSQYLCASSEGTGIQETQYFGPGTRLLVL.

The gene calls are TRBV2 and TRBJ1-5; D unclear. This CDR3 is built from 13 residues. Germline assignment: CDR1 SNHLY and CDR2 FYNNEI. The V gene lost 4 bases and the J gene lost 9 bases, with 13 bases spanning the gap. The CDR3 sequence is CASSVGISRPQHF. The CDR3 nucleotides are TGTGCCAGCAGTGTCGGCATCTCGCGGCCCCAGCATTTT.

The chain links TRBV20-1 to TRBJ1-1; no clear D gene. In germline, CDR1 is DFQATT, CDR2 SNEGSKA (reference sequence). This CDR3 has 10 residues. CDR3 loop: CNTRAGEAFF. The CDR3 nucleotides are TGCAACACTAGGGCAGGTGAAGCTTTCTTT.

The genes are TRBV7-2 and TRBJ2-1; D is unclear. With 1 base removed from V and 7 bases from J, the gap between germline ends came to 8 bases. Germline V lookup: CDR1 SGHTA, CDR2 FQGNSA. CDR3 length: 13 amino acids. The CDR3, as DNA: TGTGCCAGCAGCTTAGTGTTGGCGAATGAGCAGTTCTTC. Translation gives CASSLVLANEQFF.

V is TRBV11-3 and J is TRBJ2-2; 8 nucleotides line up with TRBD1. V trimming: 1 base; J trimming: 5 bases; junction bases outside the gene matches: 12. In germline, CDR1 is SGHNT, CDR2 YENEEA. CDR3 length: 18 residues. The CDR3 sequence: CASSLGERTGRWTGELFF. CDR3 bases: TGTGCCAGCAGCTTAGGCGAGAGGACAGGGCGCTGGACCGGGGAGCTGTTTTTT.

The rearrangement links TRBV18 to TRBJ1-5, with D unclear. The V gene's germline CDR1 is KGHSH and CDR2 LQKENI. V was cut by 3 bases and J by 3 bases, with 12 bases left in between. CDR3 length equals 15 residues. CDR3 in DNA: TGTGCCAGCTCACCGTTCGACGGCGACAATCAGCCCCAGCATTTT. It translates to CASSPFDGDNQPQHF.

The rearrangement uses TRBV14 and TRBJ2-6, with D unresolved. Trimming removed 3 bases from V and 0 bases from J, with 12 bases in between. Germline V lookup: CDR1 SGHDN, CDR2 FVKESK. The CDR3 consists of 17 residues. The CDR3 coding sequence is TGTGCCAGCAGCCATCCGACACCCCACTCTGGGGCCAACGTCCTGACTTTC. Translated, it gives CASSHPTPHSGANVLTF.

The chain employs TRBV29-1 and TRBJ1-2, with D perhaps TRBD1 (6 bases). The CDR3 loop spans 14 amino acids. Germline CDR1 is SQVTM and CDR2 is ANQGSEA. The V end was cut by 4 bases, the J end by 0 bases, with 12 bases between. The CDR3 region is CSVGFRGSNYGYTF. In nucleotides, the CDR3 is TGCAGCGTTGGCTTCAGGGGCTCTAACTATGGCTACACCTTC.

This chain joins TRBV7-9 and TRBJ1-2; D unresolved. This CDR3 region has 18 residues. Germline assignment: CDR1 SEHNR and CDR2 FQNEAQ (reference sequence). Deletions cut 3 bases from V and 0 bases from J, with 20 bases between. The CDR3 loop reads CASSFLYEGLMANYGYTF. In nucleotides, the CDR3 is TGTGCCAGCAGCTTTCTCTATGAGGGATTAATGGCTAACTATGGCTACACCTTC.

CDR3 DNA: TGTGCCAGCAGTTTAGCCGGGACCACTAATGAAAAACTGTTTTTT. Encoded protein: CASSLAGTTNEKLFF. The V gene is TRBV28, the J gene TRBJ1-4, with a tentative D call TRBD1 (5 bases). Germline V gives CDR1 MDHEN, CDR2 SYDVKM. CDR3 length equals 15 residues. V lost 2 bases to trimming and J lost 2 bases, with 9 bases between them.

CDR3 sequence (DNA): TGTGCCAGCAGCTTAAATGCAGGGGAGCAGTTCTTC. As protein: CASSLNAGEQFF. The chain is built from TRBV7-3 and TRBJ2-1, with D perhaps matching TRBD1 (5 bases). Germline V lookup: CDR1 SGHTA, CDR2 FQGTGA. CDR3 length equals 12 residues. V lost 1 base and J 10 bases, leaving 8 bases between the germline ends. The variable domain in full, with the rest retrieved from reference TRBV7-3 and TRBJ2-1, is GAGVSQTPSNKVTEKGKYVELRCDPISGHTALYWYRQSLGQGPEFLIYFQGTGAADDSGLPNDRFFAVRPEGSVSTLKIQRTERGDSAVYLCASSLNAGEQFFGPGTRLTVL.

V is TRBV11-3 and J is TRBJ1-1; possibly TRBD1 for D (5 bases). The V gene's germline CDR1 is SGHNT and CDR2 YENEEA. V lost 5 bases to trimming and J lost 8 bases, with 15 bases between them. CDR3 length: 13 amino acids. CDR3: CASSMKDGAEAFF. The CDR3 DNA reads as TGTGCCAGCAGCATGAAAGACGGGGCAGAAGCTTTCTTT.

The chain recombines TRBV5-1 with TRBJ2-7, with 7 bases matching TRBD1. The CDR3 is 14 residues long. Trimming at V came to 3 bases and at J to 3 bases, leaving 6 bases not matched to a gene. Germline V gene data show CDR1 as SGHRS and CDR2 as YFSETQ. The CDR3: CASSSPGGDYEQYF. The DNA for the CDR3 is TGCGCCAGCAGCTCCCCAGGGGGTGACTACGAGCAGTACTTC.

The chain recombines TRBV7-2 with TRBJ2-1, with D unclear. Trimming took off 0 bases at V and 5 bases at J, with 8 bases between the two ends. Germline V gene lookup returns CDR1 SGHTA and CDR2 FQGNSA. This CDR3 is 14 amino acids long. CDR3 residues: CASSLAARNNEQFF. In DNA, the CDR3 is TGTGCCAGCAGCTTAGCAGCTCGGAACAATGAGCAGTTCTTC.

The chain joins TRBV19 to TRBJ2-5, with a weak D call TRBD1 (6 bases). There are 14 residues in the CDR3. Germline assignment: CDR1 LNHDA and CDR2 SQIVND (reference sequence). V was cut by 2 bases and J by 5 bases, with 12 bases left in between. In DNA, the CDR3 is TGTGCCAGTAGTATATTAGGGGGTAGCGAGACCCAGTACTTC. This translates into CASSILGGSETQYF.

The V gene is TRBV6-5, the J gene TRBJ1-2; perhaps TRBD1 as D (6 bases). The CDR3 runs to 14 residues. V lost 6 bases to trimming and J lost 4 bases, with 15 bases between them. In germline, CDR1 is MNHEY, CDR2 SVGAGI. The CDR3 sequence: CASSPGTRSYGYTF. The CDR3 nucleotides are TGTGCCAGCAGCCCCGGGACAAGGAGCTATGGCTACACCTTC.

In DNA, the CDR3 is TGTGCCAGCAGTTTTTGGAGGAGAACAGATACGCAGTATTTT. As protein: CASSFWRRTDTQYF. V usage is TRBV27 and J usage is TRBJ2-3, with D possibly being TRBD2 (5 bases). The V gene's germline CDR1 is MNHEY and CDR2 SMNVEV (reference sequence). V was shortened by 3 bases and J by 3 bases, with 10 bases between the two germline ends. The CDR3 extends over 14 amino acids.